This T cell receptor (beta chain) was recorded in a study of cytomegalovirus exposure and HLA in healthy donors. Turning to the study itself: For the approximately 400 genotyped donors, roughly 81% fell within the Caucasian-associated ancestry cluster.

PCR was performed using 60 Vbeta and 13 Jbeta primers. This table comes from immunoSEQ multiplex PCR, and its TCRdb copy is limited to in-frame clones, with some not included. The sample includes tens of thousands of clones, roughly four fifths of them seen just once. Comments on this clone: The target antigen is unknown.

The CDR3 totals 14 residues. Germline assignment: CDR1 SQVTM and CDR2 ANQGSEA. Trimming cost V 3 bases and J 0 bases; bases outside gene matches: 2. Whole-study results and caveats: Earlier analysis looked at TCR beta V segments, and most were productive about 87% or about 30% of the time. Later analysis found that TCR beta chains associated with HLA were more clonally expanded than other, equally common chains. Later work found most CMV-associated TCR beta chains apparently HLA-restricted.

The clonotype comes from a man aged 35-49 years in good health and CMV-seronegative. The chain is built from TRBV29-1 and TRBJ2-1; 7 bases match TRBD1. Sequencing was performed on PBMCs. The CDR3 sequence: CSVEDRSSYNEQFF. Here the CDR3 DNA reads TGCAGCGTTGAGGACAGGAGCTCCTACAATGAGCAGTTCTTC.